This T cell receptor (beta chain) came from a study of blood T cell repertoires in COVID-19. Study details: Samples representing acute and convalescent COVID-19 were sourced from the United States, Italy and Spain. From T cells, B-cell-depleted T cells, or PBMCs came the material, which was cDNA or gDNA.

Per the original data handling: Scientists estimated how many nucleated cells there were by amplifying reference gene primers. TCRdb's table, derived via immunoSEQ multiplex PCR, lists solely in-frame clones and lacks some. V, J and clone size were drawn from that table, and D and trimming were deduced from the DNA. Found here are 100,000 to 150,000 clones, about 84% of them singletons; the top ten hold 9.5% to 15%. Trimming shortened V by 1 base and J by 8 bases, and 5 bases separated the two germline ends. CDR1 is SNHLY, CDR2 FYNNEI, per germline. There are 12 residues in the CDR3. V usage is TRBV2 and J usage is TRBJ1-4; D call uncertain. The source is a woman aged 60 to 75 with acute or convalescent COVID-19. Sequencing was performed on peripheral blood. The CDR3 DNA sequence: TGTGCCAGCAGTGAAGGAGGGGAAAAACTGTTTTTT. Translation: CASSEGGEKLFF.